A selection of T cell receptor beta chains follows, all from one sample in a study of blood T cell repertoires in COVID-19. Profiling relied on immunoSEQ multiplex PCR, and the TCRdb table lists in-frame clones only, not all of them. The sample lists 150,000 to 200,000 clones, roughly nine tenths occurring once. What was sequenced was peripheral blood. Source of these receptors: a man between 65 and 85 years old with acute or convalescent COVID-19. Both conserved end residues are part of each CDR3. Fields, in order: clone size, D gene, V gene, J gene, CDR3 protein, CDR3 DNA. A D gene is named only where the DNA matches it firmly. For some rows the clone size is stated as once, few or many, or as a class when expanded; others skip it.

clone size: .; D gene: TRBD2; V gene: TRBV5-6; J gene: TRBJ2-3; CDR3 protein: CASSPPLAGVGDTQYF; CDR3 DNA: TGTGCCAGCAGCCCCCCCCTAGCGGGAGTGGGAGATACGCAGTATTTT
clone size: .; D gene: TRBD1; V gene: TRBV7-2; J gene: TRBJ2-3; CDR3 protein: CASSLARGIDTQYF; CDR3 DNA: TGTGCCAGCAGCTTAGCCAGGGGGATAGATACGCAGTATTTT
clone size: .; D gene: TRBD2; V gene: TRBV11-2; J gene: TRBJ2-7; CDR3 protein: CASSVGSGLAGAEQYF; CDR3 DNA: TGTGCCAGCAGCGTCGGGTCGGGACTAGCGGGAGCCGAGCAGTACTTC
clone size: .; D gene: TRBD1; V gene: TRBV6-6; J gene: TRBJ1-5; CDR3 protein: CASSSGTGGIQPQHF; CDR3 DNA: TGTGCCAGCAGTTCGGGAACAGGGGGAATCCAGCCCCAGCATTTT
clone size: .; D gene: TRBD1; V gene: TRBV28; J gene: TRBJ2-7; CDR3 protein: CASLNRGRRYEQYF; CDR3 DNA: TGTGCCAGCCTCAACAGGGGTCGGCGCTACGAGCAGTACTTC
clone size: .; D gene: .; V gene: TRBV14; J gene: TRBJ1-2; CDR3 protein: CASSQETAYGYTF; CDR3 DNA: TGTGCCAGCAGCCAAGAAACAGCATATGGCTACACCTTC
clone size: .; D gene: .; V gene: TRBV4-3; J gene: TRBJ1-2; CDR3 protein: CASSQDGGGYTF; CDR3 DNA: TGCGCCAGCAGCCAAGACGGGGGTGGCTACACCTTC
clone size: .; D gene: .; V gene: TRBV7-9; J gene: TRBJ1-1; CDR3 protein: CASSLLPGDTEAFF; CDR3 DNA: TGTGCCAGCAGCTTACTACCAGGGGACACTGAAGCTTTCTTT
clone size: .; D gene: .; V gene: TRBV6-5; J gene: TRBJ2-5; CDR3 protein: CASSRFQGLETQYF; CDR3 DNA: TGTGCCAGCAGCCGGTTTCAGGGGCTGGAGACCCAGTACTTC
clone size: .; D gene: .; V gene: TRBV3-1/TRBV3-2; J gene: TRBJ1-1; CDR3 protein: CASSQDGGFTAFF; CDR3 DNA: TGTGCCAGCAGCCAAGATGGGGGCTTTACGGCTTTCTTT
clone size: .; D gene: .; V gene: TRBV29-1; J gene: TRBJ2-5; CDR3 protein: CSVDSSGGETQYF; CDR3 DNA: TGCAGCGTTGATTCATCAGGGGGGGAGACCCAGTACTTC
clone size: .; D gene: .; V gene: TRBV6-5; J gene: TRBJ2-3; CDR3 protein: CASSYTAGYTDTQYF; CDR3 DNA: TGTGCCAGCAGTTACACGGCGGGGTACACAGATACGCAGTATTTT
clone size: .; D gene: .; V gene: TRBV27; J gene: TRBJ2-6; CDR3 protein: CASSSILPGANVLTF; CDR3 DNA: TGTGCCAGCAGTTCGATACTCCCCGGGGCCAACGTCCTGACTTTC
clone size: few; D gene: .; V gene: TRBV7-2; J gene: TRBJ1-1; CDR3 protein: CASSFRGGVTEAFF; CDR3 DNA: TGTGCCAGCAGCTTCCGGGGAGGGGTAACTGAAGCTTTCTTT
clone size: few; D gene: TRBD1; V gene: TRBV19; J gene: TRBJ1-5; CDR3 protein: CASSTKGQGSYSNQPQHF; CDR3 DNA: TGTGCCAGTAGTACGAAAGGACAGGGCAGTTATAGCAATCAGCCCCAGCATTTT
clone size: .; D gene: .; V gene: TRBV7-2; J gene: TRBJ2-7; CDR3 protein: CASSLARRGEQYF; CDR3 DNA: TGTGCCAGCAGCTTAGCGCGGAGGGGCGAGCAGTACTTC
clone size: .; D gene: .; V gene: TRBV19; J gene: TRBJ2-3; CDR3 protein: CASSIFALPYTDTQYF; CDR3 DNA: TGTGCCAGTAGTATCTTCGCTCTCCCCTACACAGATACGCAGTATTTT
clone size: few; D gene: .; V gene: TRBV4-2; J gene: TRBJ1-2; CDR3 protein: CASSQDGSRTNYGYTF; CDR3 DNA: TGTGCCAGCAGCCAAGACGGCAGCAGGACTAACTATGGCTACACCTTC
clone size: few; D gene: .; V gene: TRBV4-2; J gene: TRBJ2-2; CDR3 protein: CASSQPAGLGGELFF; CDR3 DNA: TGTGCCAGCAGCCAACCCGCGGGACTGGGCGGGGAGCTGTTTTTT
clone size: .; D gene: TRBD1; V gene: TRBV2; J gene: TRBJ2-1; CDR3 protein: CASSADRNEQFF; CDR3 DNA: TGTGCCAGCAGCGCGGACAGGAATGAGCAGTTCTTC
clone size: few; D gene: .; V gene: TRBV5-1; J gene: TRBJ1-2; CDR3 protein: CASSLDGVGYGYTF; CDR3 DNA: TGCGCCAGCAGCTTGGACGGGGTTGGCTATGGCTACACCTTC
clone size: .; D gene: TRBD2; V gene: TRBV4-1; J gene: TRBJ2-1; CDR3 protein: CASSQGLAGGEQFF; CDR3 DNA: TGCGCCAGCAGCCAGGGACTAGCGGGAGGTGAGCAGTTCTTC
clone size: .; D gene: .; V gene: TRBV28; J gene: TRBJ2-1; CDR3 protein: CASSLLGGEQFF; CDR3 DNA: TGTGCCAGCAGTTTATTGGGGGGTGAGCAGTTCTTC
clone size: .; D gene: TRBD2; V gene: TRBV4-3; J gene: TRBJ2-2; CDR3 protein: CASSQDSATSGGELFF; CDR3 DNA: TGCGCCAGCAGCCAAGATTCGGCGACTAGCGGCGGGGAGCTGTTTTTT
clone size: .; D gene: .; V gene: TRBV5-4; J gene: TRBJ2-7; CDR3 protein: CASSPEGRYEQYF; CDR3 DNA: TGTGCCAGCAGCCCGGAGGGCCGCTACGAGCAGTACTTC
clone size: .; D gene: TRBD1; V gene: TRBV19; J gene: TRBJ1-2; CDR3 protein: CASSIPGTGLGYGYTF; CDR3 DNA: TGTGCCAGTAGTATCCCCGGGACAGGGCTTGGCTATGGCTACACCTTC
clone size: .; D gene: .; V gene: TRBV6-5; J gene: TRBJ2-2; CDR3 protein: CASSYSLAPGELFF; CDR3 DNA: TGTGCCAGCAGTTACTCGTTAGCTCCCGGGGAGCTGTTTTTT
clone size: .; D gene: .; V gene: TRBV3-1/TRBV3-2; J gene: TRBJ2-3; CDR3 protein: CASSSRGATDTQYF; CDR3 DNA: TGTGCCAGCAGCAGCCGGGGGGCTACAGATACGCAGTATTTT
clone size: .; D gene: .; V gene: TRBV2; J gene: TRBJ2-1; CDR3 protein: CASTSNNEQFF; CDR3 DNA: TGTGCCAGCACCTCTAACAATGAGCAGTTCTTC
clone size: .; D gene: .; V gene: TRBV7-9; J gene: TRBJ1-2; CDR3 protein: CASSDSGDGYTF; CDR3 DNA: TGTGCCAGCAGCGACTCAGGGGACGGCTACACCTTC
clone size: .; D gene: TRBD1; V gene: TRBV29-1; J gene: TRBJ2-5; CDR3 protein: CSTGTGGAETQYF; CDR3 DNA: TGCAGCACTGGGACAGGGGGGGCAGAGACCCAGTACTTC
clone size: .; D gene: .; V gene: TRBV9; J gene: TRBJ2-7; CDR3 protein: CASSPSIDSAYEQYF; CDR3 DNA: TGTGCCAGCAGCCCATCTATCGACAGTGCCTACGAGCAGTACTTC
clone size: once; D gene: TRBD1; V gene: TRBV28; J gene: TRBJ2-5; CDR3 protein: CASSSEDRGLRETQYF; CDR3 DNA: TGTGCCAGCAGTTCGGAGGACAGGGGGCTAAGAGAGACCCAGTACTTC
clone size: .; D gene: TRBD2; V gene: TRBV3-1/TRBV3-2; J gene: TRBJ2-1; CDR3 protein: CASSPSLAGGGNEQFF; CDR3 DNA: TGTGCCAGCAGCCCCTCCCTAGCGGGAGGGGGGAATGAGCAGTTCTTC
clone size: once; D gene: TRBD1; V gene: TRBV5-1; J gene: TRBJ1-1; CDR3 protein: CASSPGTGGLGGAFF; CDR3 DNA: TGCGCCAGCAGCCCCGGGACAGGGGGCCTCGGGGGAGCTTTCTTT
clone size: .; D gene: .; V gene: TRBV28; J gene: TRBJ2-1; CDR3 protein: CASSLWAGALSPAATYNEQFF; CDR3 DNA: TGTGCCAGCAGTTTATGGGCGGGGGCGCTTTCCCCGGCCGCAACCTACAATGAGCAGTTCTTC
clone size: few; D gene: .; V gene: TRBV18; J gene: TRBJ1-5; CDR3 protein: CASSPLAGDNQPQHF; CDR3 DNA: TGTGCCAGCTCACCACTAGCAGGGGACAATCAGCCCCAGCATTTT
clone size: .; D gene: TRBD2; V gene: TRBV27; J gene: TRBJ2-3; CDR3 protein: CASKWGRGFADTQYF; CDR3 DNA: TGTGCCAGCAAATGGGGGAGGGGCTTCGCAGATACGCAGTATTTT